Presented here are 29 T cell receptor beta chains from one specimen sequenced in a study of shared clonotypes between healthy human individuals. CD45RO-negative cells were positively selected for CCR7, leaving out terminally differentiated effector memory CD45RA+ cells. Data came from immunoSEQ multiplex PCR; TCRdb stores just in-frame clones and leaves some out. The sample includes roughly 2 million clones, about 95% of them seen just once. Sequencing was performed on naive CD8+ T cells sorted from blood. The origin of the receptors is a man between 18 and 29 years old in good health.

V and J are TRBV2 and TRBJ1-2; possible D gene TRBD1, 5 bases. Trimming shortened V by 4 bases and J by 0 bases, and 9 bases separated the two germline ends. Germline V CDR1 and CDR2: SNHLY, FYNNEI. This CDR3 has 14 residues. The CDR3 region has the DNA TGTGCCAGCAGTGCAGGGAGGGCTAACTATGGCTACACCTTC. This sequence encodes CASSAGRANYGYTF.

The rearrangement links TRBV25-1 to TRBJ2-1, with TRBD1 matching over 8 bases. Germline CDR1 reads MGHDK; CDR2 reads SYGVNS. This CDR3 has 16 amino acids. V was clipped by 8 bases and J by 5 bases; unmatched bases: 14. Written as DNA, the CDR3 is TGTGCCAGCGGTGGACAGGGCGAAGGATCCCACAATGAGCAGTTCTTC. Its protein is CASGGQGEGSHNEQFF.

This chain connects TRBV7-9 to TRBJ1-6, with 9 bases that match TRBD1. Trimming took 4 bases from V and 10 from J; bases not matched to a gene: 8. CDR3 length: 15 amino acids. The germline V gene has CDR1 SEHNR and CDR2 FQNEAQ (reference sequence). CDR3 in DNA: TGTGCCAGCAGCTCGGGACAGGGTTCTGTATCACCCCTCCACTTT. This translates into CASSSGQGSVSPLHF.

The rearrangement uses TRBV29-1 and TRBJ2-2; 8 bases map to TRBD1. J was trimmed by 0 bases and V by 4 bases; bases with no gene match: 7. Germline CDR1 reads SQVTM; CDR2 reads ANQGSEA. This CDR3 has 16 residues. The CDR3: CSVVWTGRSNTGELFF. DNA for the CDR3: TGCAGCGTTGTTTGGACAGGGAGATCGAACACCGGGGAGCTGTTTTTT.

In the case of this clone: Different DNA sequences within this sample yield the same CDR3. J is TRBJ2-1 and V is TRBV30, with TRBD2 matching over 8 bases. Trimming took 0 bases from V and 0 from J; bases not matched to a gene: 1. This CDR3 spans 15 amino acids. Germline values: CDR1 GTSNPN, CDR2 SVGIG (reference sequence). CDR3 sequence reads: CAWSVTSGSYNEQFF. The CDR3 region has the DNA TGTGCCTGGAGTGTAACTAGCGGCTCCTACAATGAGCAGTTCTTC.

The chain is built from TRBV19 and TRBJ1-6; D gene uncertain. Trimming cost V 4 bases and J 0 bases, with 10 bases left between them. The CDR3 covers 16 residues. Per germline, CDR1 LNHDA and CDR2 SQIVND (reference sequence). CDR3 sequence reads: CASSNPADSYNSPLHF. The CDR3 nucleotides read TGTGCCAGTAGTAACCCAGCGGACTCCTATAATTCACCCCTCCACTTT.

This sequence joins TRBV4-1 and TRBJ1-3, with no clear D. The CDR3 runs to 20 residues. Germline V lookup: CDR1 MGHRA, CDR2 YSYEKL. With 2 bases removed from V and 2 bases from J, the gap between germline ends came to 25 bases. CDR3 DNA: TGCGCCAGCAGCCAATTCATGGGTAGGGTCGGGAAGAGAGCTGGAAACACCATATATTTT. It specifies CASSQFMGRVGKRAGNTIYF.

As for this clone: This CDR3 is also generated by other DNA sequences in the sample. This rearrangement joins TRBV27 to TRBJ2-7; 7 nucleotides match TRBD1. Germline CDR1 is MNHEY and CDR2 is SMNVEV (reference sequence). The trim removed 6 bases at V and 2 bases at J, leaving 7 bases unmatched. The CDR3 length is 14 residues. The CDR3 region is CASSLTGATYEQYF. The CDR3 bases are TGTGCCAGCAGCCTAACAGGGGCTACCTACGAGCAGTACTTC.

The CDR3 DNA follows: TGTGCCAGCAGTGCTTTCTCCCCCTTGGGGGTCGAGCAGTACTTC. It specifies CASSAFSPLGVEQYF. This chain connects TRBV6-1 to TRBJ2-7; either TRBD1 or TRBD2 may supply D (5 bases each). The CDR3 runs 15 residues. V was clipped by 4 bases and J by 6 bases, with 19 bases between them. Germline lookup yields CDR1 MNHNS and CDR2 SASEGT.

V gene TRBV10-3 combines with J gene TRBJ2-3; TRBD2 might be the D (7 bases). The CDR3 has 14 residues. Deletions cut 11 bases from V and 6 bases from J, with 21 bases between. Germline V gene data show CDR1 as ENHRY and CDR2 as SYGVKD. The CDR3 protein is CAGSSGGGQDTQYF. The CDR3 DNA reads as TGTGCCGGATCCAGTGGGGGGGGCCAGGATACGCAGTATTTT.

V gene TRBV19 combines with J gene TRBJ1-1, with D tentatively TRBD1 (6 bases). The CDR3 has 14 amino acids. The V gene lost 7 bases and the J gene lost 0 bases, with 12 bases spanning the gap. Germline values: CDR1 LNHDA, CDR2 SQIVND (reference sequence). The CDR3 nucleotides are TGTGCCAGTAAATTAGGGGGAATGAACACTGAAGCTTTCTTT. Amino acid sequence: CASKLGGMNTEAFF.

The CDR3 bases are TGTGCCATCCAAGCGTCACGAGGGAAGGGTTCGGGCGAGCAGTACTTC. It translates to CAIQASRGKGSGEQYF. The genes are TRBV2 and TRBJ2-7; TRBD2 might be the D (5 bases). In germline, CDR1 is SNHLY, CDR2 FYNNEI. The CDR3 contains 16 residues. V shed 10 bases and J shed 6 bases, with 28 bases lying between them.

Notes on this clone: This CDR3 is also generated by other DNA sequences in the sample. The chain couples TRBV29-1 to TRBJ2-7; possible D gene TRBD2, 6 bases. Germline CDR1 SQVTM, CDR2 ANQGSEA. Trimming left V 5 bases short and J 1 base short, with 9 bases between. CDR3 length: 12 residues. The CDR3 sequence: CSVLSGSYEQYF. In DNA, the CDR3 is TGCAGCGTTCTTAGCGGATCCTACGAGCAGTACTTC.

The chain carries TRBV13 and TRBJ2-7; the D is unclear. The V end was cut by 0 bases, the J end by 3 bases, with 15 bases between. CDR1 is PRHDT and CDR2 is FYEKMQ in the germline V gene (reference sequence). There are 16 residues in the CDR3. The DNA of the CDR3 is TGTGCCAGCAGCTTAGGCCCCCCTAGGACGGACTACGAGCAGTACTTC. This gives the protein CASSLGPPRTDYEQYF.

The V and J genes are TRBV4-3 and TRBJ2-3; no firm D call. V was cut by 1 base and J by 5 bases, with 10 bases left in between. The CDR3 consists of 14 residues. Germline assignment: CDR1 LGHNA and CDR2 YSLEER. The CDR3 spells CASSQAWNVDTQYF. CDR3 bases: TGCGCCAGCAGCCAAGCCTGGAACGTAGATACGCAGTATTTT.

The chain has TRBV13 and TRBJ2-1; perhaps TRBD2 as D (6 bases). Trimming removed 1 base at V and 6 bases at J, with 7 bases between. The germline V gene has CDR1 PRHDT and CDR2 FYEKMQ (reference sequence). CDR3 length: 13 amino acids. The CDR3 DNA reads TGTGCCAGCAGCTTAGAGGAGGGCAATGAGCAGTTCTTC. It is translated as CASSLEEGNEQFF.

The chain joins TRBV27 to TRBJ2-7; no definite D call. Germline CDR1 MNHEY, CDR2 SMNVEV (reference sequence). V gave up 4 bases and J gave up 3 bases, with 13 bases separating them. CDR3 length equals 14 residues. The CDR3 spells CASSSHSTIYEQYF. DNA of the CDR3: TGTGCCAGCAGTTCCCACAGTACAATCTACGAGCAGTACTTC.

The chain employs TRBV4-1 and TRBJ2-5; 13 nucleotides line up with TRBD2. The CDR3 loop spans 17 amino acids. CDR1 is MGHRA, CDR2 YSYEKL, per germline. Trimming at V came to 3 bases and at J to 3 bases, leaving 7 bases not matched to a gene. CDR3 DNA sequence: TGCGCCAGCAGCCAGTCCTCCGGACTAGCGGGGGAAGAGACCCAGTACTTC. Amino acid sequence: CASSQSSGLAGEETQYF.

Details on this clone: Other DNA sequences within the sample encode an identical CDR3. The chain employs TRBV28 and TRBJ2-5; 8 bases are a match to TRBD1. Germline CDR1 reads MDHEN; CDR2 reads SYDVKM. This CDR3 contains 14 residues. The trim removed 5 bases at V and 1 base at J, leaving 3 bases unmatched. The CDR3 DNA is TGTGCCAGCAGTCCAACAGGGGGCCAAGAGACCCAGTACTTC. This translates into CASSPTGGQETQYF.

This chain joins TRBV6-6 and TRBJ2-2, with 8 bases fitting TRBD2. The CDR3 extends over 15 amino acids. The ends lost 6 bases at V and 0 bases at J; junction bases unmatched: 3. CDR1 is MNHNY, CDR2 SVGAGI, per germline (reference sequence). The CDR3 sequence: CASSVTSANTGELFF. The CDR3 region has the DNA TGTGCCAGCAGCGTGACTAGCGCGAACACCGGGGAGCTGTTTTTT.

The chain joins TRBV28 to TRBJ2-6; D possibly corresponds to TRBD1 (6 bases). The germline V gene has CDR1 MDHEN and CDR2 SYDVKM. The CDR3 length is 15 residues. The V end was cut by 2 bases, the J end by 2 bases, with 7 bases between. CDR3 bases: TGTGCCAGCAGTTTACCAGGGGCTGGGGCCAACGTCCTGACTTTC. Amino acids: CASSLPGAGANVLTF.

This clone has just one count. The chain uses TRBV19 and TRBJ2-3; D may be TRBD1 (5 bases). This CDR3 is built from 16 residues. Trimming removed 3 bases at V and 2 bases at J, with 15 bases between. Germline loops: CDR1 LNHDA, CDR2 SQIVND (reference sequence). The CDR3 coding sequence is TGTGCCAGTAGTATTGGGTTGGCAGGGTCCACAGATACGCAGTATTTT. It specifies CASSIGLAGSTDTQYF.

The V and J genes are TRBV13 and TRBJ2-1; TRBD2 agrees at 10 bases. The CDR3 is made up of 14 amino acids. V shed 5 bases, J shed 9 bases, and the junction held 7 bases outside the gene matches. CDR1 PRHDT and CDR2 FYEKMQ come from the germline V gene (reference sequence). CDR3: CASSLAGVTGEQFF. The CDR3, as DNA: TGTGCCAGCAGCCTAGCGGGAGTAACGGGTGAGCAGTTCTTC.

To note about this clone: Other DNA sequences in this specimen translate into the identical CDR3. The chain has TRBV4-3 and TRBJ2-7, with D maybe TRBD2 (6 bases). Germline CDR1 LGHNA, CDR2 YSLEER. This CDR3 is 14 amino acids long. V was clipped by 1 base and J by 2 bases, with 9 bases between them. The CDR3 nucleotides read TGCGCCAGCAGCCAAGGGGGGGAAACCTACGAGCAGTACTTC. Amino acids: CASSQGGETYEQYF.

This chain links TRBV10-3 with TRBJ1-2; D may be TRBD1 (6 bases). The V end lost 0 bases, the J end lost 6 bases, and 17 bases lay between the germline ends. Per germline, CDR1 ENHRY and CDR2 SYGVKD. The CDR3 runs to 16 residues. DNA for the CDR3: TGTGCCATCAGTGAGTCCGTTCAGGGGAATAGAGATGGCTACACCTTC. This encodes CAISESVQGNRDGYTF.

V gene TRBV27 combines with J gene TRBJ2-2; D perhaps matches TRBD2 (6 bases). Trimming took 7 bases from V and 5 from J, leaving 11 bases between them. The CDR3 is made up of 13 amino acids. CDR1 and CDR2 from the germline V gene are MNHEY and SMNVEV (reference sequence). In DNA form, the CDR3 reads TGTGCCAGCAAGGGCGGGAATACCGGGGAGCTGTTTTTT. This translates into CASKGGNTGELFF.

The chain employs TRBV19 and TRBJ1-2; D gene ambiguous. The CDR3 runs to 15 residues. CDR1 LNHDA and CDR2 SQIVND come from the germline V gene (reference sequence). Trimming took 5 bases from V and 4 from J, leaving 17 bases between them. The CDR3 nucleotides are TGTGCCAGTAGTCTCTCAGTAGACTGGGCCTATGGCTACACCTTC. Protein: CASSLSVDWAYGYTF.

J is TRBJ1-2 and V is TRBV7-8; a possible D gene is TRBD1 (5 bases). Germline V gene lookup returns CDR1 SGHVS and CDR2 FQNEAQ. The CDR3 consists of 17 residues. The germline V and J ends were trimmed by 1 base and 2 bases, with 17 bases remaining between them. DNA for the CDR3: TGTGCCAGCAGCTTAGGATTAATAGGGGACCTGAACTATGGCTACACCTTC. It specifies CASSLGLIGDLNYGYTF.

CDR3 coding DNA: TGCGCCAGCAGCCAAGATCTACCAACCGGGGAGCTGTTTTTT. Residues: CASSQDLPTGELFF. This chain uses TRBV4-3 with TRBJ2-2; D gene unclear. CDR1 and CDR2 from the germline V gene are LGHNA and YSLEER. V was shortened by 0 bases and J by 5 bases, with 7 bases between the two germline ends. CDR3 size: 14 residues.